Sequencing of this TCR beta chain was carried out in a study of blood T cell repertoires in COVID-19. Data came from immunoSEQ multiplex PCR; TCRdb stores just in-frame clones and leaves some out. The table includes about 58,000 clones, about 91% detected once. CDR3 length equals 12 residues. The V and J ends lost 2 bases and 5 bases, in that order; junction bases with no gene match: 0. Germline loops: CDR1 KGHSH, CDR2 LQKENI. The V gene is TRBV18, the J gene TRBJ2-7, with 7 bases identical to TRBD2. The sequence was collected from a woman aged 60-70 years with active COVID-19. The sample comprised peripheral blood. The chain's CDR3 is CASSPSGDEQYF. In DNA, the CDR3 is TGTGCCAGCTCACCAAGCGGGGACGAGCAGTACTTC.